This T cell receptor beta chain was identified during a study of neurological immune-mediated disorders. The study's findings and limits: When grouped phylogenetically, the repertoires of 18 of the 34 multiple sclerosis patients fell together in one related-CDR3 cluster, which is a possible signature. HTLV-1-associated myelopathy led in TCR clonal expansion, while multiple sclerosis ranked lowest, below healthy controls.

PBMCs numbering 2 million and stored at -80 C yielded the unsorted libraries. 5'RACE with 10-nucleotide random UMIs produced the cDNA. TCRdb passed the 5' RACE reads through MiXCR, listing each CDR3 protein once. The table includes around 130,000 distinct CDR3 sequences, roughly 3.2% detected once. This clonotype was recorded at least ten times. Its target is not known. Germline V gene data show CDR1 as DFQATT and CDR2 as SNEGSKA (reference sequence). V dropped 1 base and J dropped 6; count of bases not matched to a gene: 1. The CDR3 is made up of 13 amino acids. This sequence was found in a woman in her 30s with multiple sclerosis. The sample taken for sequencing was PBMCs. This chain connects TRBV20-1 to TRBJ2-1, with 9 bases that match TRBD1. The chain's CDR3 is CSARGTGVNEQFF. As DNA, the CDR3 is TGCAGTGCTAGAGGGACAGGGGTCAATGAGCAGTTCTTC.